This record covers a single T cell receptor beta chain. The read ends 3 residues early relative to the CDR3; the germline J gene fills the gap. The data stem from a study of T cells in women clearing cervical HPV infection. The method was immunoSEQ multiplex PCR; TCRdb's version includes in-frame clones alone and lacks a portion of them. This sample contains 15,000 to 20,000 clones. With 2 bases removed from V and 5 bases from J, the gap between germline ends came to 7 bases. In germline, CDR1 is GTSNPN, CDR2 SVGIG (reference sequence). The CDR3 extends over 11 amino acids. Dot-blot hybridization genotyped cervical HPV amplified with MY09/MY11 PCR.

V gene TRBV30 combines with J gene TRBJ2-7; D not certain. Sequencing was done on a sample of blood buffy coat. This clonotype was obtained from a woman between 18 and 75 years old with a cervical HPV16 infection that either progressed to CIN3+ or cleared (not recorded which). The CDR3 region is CAWSPFHEQYF. The part of the CDR3 DNA that was read is TGTGCCTGGAGTCCTTTCCACGAG.